The clone carrying this TCR beta chain is a singleton in its sample. The CDR3 runs 12 residues. Germline CDR1 reads LGHDT; CDR2 reads YNNKEL (reference sequence). V lost 0 bases, J lost 7 bases, and 6 bases lay in between. The table came from immunoSEQ multiplex PCR; TCRdb's copy has only in-frame clones and leaves some out. The table lists around 300,000 clones, 85% to 90% of them singletons, with 6% to 8% in the top ten. These data originate in a study of blood T cell repertoires in COVID-19. The sequence derives from a woman aged 50 to 60 with COVID-19, enrolled during active disease. The specimen sequenced was peripheral blood. The rearrangement uses TRBV3-1 (or the pseudogene TRBV3-2) and TRBJ1-2; D is undetermined. The DNA of the CDR3 is TGTGCCAGCAGCCAAGATACAAGTGGCTACACCTTC. Its protein product is CASSQDTSGYTF.